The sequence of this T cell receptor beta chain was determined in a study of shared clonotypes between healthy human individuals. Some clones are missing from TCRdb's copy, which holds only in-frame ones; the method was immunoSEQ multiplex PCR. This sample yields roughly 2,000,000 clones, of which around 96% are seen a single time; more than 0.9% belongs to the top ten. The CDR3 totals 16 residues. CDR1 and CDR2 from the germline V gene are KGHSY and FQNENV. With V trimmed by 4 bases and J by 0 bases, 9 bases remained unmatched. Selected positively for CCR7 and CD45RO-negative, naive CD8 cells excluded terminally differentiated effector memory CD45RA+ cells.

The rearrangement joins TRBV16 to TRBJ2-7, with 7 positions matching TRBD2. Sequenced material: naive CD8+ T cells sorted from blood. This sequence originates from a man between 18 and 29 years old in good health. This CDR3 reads CASSPRGDFSSYEQYF. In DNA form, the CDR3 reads TGTGCCAGCAGCCCCCGGGGGGACTTTAGCTCCTACGAGCAGTACTTC.